This T cell receptor (beta chain) is from a study of T cells in Graves' hyperthyroidism and ophthalmopathy. Study conclusions and caveats: Most thyroid clonotypes expanded above 0.001 appeared in blood too.

Diagnostic assessment was based on clinical symptoms, serum thyroxine and TRAb, thyroid ultrasound and orbital computed tomography. Out of 10 ml of fresh peripheral blood came the PBMCs. This CDR3 is 15 amino acids long. Germline V gene lookup returns CDR1 SGDLS and CDR2 YYNGEE. V gave up 6 bases and J gave up 6 bases; unmatched junction bases: 11. Researchers amplified the TCR beta CDR3 regions from RNA transcripts. TCR CDR3 underwent first-round RT-PCR with the HTBI primer set. TCRdb re-called the multiplex PCR reads with MiXCR, one entry per CDR3 protein. The sample has over 700,000 distinct CDR3 sequences; over 35% are singletons. Points on this clonotype: Its antigen is as yet unknown.

The sequence was collected from a man aged 18 to 29 with Graves' hyperthyroidism. This rearrangement joins TRBV9 to TRBJ1-1, with TRBD1 identical over 10 bases. Sample: blood. CDR3 region: CASITSPGQGSEAFF. The CDR3 DNA reads TGTGCCAGCATCACTAGCCCGGGACAGGGGTCTGAAGCTTTCTTT.